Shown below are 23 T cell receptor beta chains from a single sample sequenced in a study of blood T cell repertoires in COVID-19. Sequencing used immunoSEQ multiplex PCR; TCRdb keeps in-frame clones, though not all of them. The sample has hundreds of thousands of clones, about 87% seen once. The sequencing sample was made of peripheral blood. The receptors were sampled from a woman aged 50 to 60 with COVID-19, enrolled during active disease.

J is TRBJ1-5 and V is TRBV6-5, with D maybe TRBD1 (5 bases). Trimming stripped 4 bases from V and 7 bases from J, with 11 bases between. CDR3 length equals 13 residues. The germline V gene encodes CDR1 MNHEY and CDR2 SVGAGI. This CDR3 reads CASSFQGGQPQHF. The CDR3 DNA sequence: TGTGCCAGCAGTTTTCAGGGAGGGCAGCCCCAGCATTTT.

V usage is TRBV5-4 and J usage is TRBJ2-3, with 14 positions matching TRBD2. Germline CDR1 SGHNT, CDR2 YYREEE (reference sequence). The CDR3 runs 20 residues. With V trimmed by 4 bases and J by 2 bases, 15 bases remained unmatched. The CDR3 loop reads CASSRDKTSGRARPTDTQYF. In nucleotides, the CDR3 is TGTGCCAGCAGCCGGGATAAGACTAGCGGGAGGGCCCGGCCCACAGATACGCAGTATTTT.

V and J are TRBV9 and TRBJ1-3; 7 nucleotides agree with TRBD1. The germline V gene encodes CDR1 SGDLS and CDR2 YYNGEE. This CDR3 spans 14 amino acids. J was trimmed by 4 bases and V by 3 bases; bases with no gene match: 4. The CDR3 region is CASSGGDRGNTIYF. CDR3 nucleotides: TGTGCCAGCAGCGGCGGGGACAGAGGAAACACCATATATTTT.

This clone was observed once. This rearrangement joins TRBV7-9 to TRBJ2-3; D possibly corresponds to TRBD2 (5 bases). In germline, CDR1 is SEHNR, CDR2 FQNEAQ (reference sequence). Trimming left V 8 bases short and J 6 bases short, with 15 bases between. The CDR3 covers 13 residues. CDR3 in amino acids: CASELGDTDTQYF. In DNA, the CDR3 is TGTGCCAGCGAGTTGGGAGATACGGATACGCAGTATTTT.

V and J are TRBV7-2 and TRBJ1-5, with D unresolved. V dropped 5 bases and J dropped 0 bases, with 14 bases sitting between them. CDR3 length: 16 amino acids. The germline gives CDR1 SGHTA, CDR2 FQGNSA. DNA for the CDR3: TGTGCCAGCAGCAGTCGCAGAGACTATAGCAATCAGCCCCAGCATTTT. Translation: CASSSRRDYSNQPQHF.

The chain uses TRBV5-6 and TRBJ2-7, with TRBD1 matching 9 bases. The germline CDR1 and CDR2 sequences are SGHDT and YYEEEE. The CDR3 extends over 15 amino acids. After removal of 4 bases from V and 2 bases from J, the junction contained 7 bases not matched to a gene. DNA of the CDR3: TGTGCCAGCAGCCTAGGGACAGGGAGGACCTACGAGCAGTACTTC. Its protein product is CASSLGTGRTYEQYF.

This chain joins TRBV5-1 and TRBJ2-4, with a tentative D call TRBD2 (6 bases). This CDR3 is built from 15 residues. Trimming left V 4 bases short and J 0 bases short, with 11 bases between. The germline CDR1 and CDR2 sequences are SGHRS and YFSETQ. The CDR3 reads CASSPGLQAKNIQYF. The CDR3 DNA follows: TGCGCCAGCAGCCCGGGACTCCAAGCCAAAAACATTCAGTACTTC. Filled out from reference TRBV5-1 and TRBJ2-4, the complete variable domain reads KAGVTQTPRYLIKTRGQQVTLSCSPISGHRSVSWYQQTPGQGLQFLFEYFSETQRNKGNFPGRFSGRQFSNSRSEMNVSTLELGDSALYLCASSPGLQAKNIQYFGAGTRLSVL.

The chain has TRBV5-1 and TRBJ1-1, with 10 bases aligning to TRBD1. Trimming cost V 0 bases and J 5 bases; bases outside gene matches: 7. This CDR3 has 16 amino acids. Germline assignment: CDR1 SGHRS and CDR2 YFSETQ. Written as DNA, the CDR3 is TGCGCCAGCAGCTTGGAGACAGGGGGCTGGGGAACTGAAGCTTTCTTT. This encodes CASSLETGGWGTEAFF. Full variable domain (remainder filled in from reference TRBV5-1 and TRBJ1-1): KAGVTQTPRYLIKTRGQQVTLSCSPISGHRSVSWYQQTPGQGLQFLFEYFSETQRNKGNFPGRFSGRQFSNSRSEMNVSTLELGDSALYLCASSLETGGWGTEAFFGQGTRLTVV.

The CDR3 reads CASSWRTSGSGDTQYF. The CDR3 DNA follows: TGTGCCAGCAGCTGGAGGACTAGCGGGAGCGGAGATACGCAGTATTTT. This sequence joins TRBV11-3 and TRBJ2-3; 13 bases fit TRBD2. Germline lookup yields CDR1 SGHNT and CDR2 YENEEA. V shed 4 bases and J 5 bases; nucleotides not matched to a gene: 6. This CDR3 region has 16 residues.

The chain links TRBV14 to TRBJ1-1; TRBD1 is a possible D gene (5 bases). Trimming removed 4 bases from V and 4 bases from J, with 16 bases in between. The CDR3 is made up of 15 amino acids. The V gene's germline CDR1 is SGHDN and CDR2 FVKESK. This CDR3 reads CASSRLGGVGTEAFF. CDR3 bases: TGTGCCAGCAGCCGGCTGGGGGGAGTAGGCACTGAAGCTTTCTTT.

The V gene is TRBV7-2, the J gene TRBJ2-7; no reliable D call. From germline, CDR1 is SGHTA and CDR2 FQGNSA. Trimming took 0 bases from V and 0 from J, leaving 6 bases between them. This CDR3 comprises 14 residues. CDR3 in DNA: TGTGCCAGCAGCTTAGCTAGTAGCTCCTACGAGCAGTACTTC. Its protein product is CASSLASSSYEQYF.

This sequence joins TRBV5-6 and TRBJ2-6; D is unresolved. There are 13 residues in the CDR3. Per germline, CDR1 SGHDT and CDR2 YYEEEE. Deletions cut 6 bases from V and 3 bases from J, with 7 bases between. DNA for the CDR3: TGTGCCAGCATACTTAGTGGGGCCAACGTCCTGACTTTC. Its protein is CASILSGANVLTF.

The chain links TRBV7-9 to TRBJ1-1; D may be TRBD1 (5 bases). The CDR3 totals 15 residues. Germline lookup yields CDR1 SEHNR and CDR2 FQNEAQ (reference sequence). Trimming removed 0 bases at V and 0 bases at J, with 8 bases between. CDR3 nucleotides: TGTGCCAGCAGCTTAGCTCAGGGTATGAACACTGAAGCTTTCTTT. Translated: CASSLAQGMNTEAFF.

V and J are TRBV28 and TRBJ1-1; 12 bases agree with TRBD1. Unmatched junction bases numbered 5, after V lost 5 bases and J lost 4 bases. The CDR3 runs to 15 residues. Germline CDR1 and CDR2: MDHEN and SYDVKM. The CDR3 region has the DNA TGTGCCAGCAGTGGGGGACAGGGGGCGACCACTGAAGCTTTCTTT. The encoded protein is CASSGGQGATTEAFF.

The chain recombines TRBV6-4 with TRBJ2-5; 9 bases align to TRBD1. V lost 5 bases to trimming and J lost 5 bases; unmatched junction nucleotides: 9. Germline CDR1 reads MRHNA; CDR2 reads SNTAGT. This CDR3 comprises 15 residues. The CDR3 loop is CASSPGTGSFETQYF. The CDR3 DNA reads TGTGCCAGCAGTCCCGGGACAGGGTCGTTCGAGACCCAGTACTTC.

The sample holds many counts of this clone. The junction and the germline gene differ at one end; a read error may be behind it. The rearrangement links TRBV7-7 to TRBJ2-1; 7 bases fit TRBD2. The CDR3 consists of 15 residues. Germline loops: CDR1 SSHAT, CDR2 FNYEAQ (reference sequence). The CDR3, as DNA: TGTGCTAGCAGCGTTGGCGGGAGCTCCTACAATGAGCAGTTCTTC. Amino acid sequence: CASSVGGSSYNEQFF.

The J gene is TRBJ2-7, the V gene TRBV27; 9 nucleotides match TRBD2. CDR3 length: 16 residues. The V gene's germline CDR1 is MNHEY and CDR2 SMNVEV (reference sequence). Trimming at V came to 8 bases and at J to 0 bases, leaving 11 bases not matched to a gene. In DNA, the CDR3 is TGTGCCAGCGCGCTGTGGGGGACTAGCCACTCCTACGAGCAGTACTTC. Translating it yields CASALWGTSHSYEQYF.

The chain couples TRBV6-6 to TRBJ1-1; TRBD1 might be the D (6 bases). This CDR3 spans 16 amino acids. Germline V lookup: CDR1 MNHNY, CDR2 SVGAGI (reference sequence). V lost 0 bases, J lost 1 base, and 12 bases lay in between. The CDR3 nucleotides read TGTGCCAGCAGTTACTCGGTCCTACAGGGGAACACTGAAGCTTTCTTT. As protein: CASSYSVLQGNTEAFF.

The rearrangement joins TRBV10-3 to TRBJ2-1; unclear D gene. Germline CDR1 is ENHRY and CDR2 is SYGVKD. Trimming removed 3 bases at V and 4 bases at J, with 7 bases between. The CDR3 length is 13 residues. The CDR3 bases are TGTGCCATCAGTGACGGAGAATACAATGAGCAGTTCTTC. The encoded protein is CAISDGEYNEQFF.

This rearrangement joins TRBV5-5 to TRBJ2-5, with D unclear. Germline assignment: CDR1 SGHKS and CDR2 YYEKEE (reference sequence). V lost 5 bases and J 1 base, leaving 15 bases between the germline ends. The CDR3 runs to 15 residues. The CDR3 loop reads CASRRGVLSQETQYF. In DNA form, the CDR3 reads TGTGCCAGCAGGAGAGGTGTCCTTTCCCAAGAGACCCAGTACTTC.

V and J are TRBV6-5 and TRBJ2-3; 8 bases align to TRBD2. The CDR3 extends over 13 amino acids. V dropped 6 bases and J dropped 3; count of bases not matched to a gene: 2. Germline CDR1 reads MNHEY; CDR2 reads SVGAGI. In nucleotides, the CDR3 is TGTGCCAGCAGGGCGGGAGGAACAGATACGCAGTATTTT. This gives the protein CASRAGGTDTQYF.

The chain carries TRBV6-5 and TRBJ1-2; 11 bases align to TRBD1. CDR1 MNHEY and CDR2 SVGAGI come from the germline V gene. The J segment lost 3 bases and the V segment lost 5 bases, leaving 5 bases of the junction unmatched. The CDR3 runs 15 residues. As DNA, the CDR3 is TGTGCCAGCAGTCGGACAGGGGGCGCCGACTATGGCTACACCTTC. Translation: CASSRTGGADYGYTF.

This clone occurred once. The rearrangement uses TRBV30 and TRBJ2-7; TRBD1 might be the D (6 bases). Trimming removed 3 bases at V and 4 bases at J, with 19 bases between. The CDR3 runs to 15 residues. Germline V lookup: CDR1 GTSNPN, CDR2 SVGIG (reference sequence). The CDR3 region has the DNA TGTGCCTGGAGCCCCTTCGGTGACACAGGGTACGAGCAGTACTTC. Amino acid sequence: CAWSPFGDTGYEQYF. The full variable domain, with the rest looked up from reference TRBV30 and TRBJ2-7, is SQTIHQWPATLVQPVGSPLSLECTVEGTSNPNLYWYRQAAGRGLQLLFYSVGIGQISSEVPQNLSASRPQDRQFILSSKKLLLSDSGFYLCAWSPFGDTGYEQYFGPGTRLTVT.